The source of this TCR beta chain is a study of shared clonotypes between healthy human individuals. Study summary: With ages of 18 to 49, the donors were a couple of women and three men.

The CDR3 loop spans 14 amino acids. Looked up from germline, CDR1 is SGHTA and CDR2 is FQGNSA. V lost 5 bases and J lost 0, with 11 bases in between. Using immunoSEQ multiplex PCR, the repertoire was profiled, and TCRdb retains in-frame clones only, with some absent. Counted here are around 700,000 clones, roughly 70% occurring once; the ten biggest clones make up around 1.6%. The sequence derives from a woman aged 25 to 45 in good health. The specimen sequenced was memory CD4+ T cells sorted from blood. Subset noted: CD45RA-negative fraction. V is TRBV7-2 and J is TRBJ2-7; maybe TRBD1 (6 bases). CDR3 protein: CASSQGLASYEQYF. The CDR3 DNA follows: TGTGCCAGCAGCCAGGGGCTAGCCTCCTACGAGCAGTACTTC. Supplemented by reference TRBV7-2 and TRBJ2-7, the full variable domain reads GAGVSQSPSNKVTEKGKDVELRCDPISGHTALYWYRQSLGQGLEFLIYFQGNSAPDKSGLPSDRFSAERTGGSVSTLTIQRTQQEDSAVYLCASSQGLASYEQYFGPGTRLTVT.